A selection of T cell receptor beta chains follows, all from one sample in a study of T cell repertoires in cytomegalovirus infection. TCRdb used MiXCR to reprocess the reads, holding one entry per CDR3 protein. The data hold more than 650,000 distinct CDR3 sequences, with 35% to 45% observed a single time. The sequenced material came from PBMCs. All receptors come from a human donor in good health (CMV status not recorded). Some clones in this sample may be carry-over from other donors' samples. CDR3s include the opening cysteine and the closing phenylalanine or tryptophan. Each record gives: J gene, D gene, clone size, V gene, CDR3 DNA, CDR3 protein. A D gene is named only where the DNA matches it firmly. Clone sizes are given selectively: once, few, many, or a class where the clone is expanded.

TRBJ2-3 | TRBD2 | NA | TRBV5-1 | TGCGCCAGCAGGCCGGGACTAGCGGCTACAGATACGCAGTATTTT | CASRPGLAATDTQYF
TRBJ1-1 | NA | few | TRBV6-1 | TGTGCCAGCAGTGGAAAGGTGGCGAACACTGAAGCTTTCTTT | CASSGKVANTEAFF
TRBJ2-7 | TRBD1 | NA | TRBV29-1 | TGCAGCATAATGCCACAGGGGGCCTACGAGCAGTACTTC | CSIMPQGAYEQYF
TRBJ2-5 | TRBD2 | few | TRBV10-3 | TGTGCCATCGGGACTAGCGGGGGCTCAGAGACCCAGTACTTC | CAIGTSGGSETQYF
TRBJ2-3 | NA | NA | TRBV6-6 | TGTGCCAGCAGTTACAGGGACCGGGTAAATACGCAGTATTTT | CASSYRDRVNTQYF
TRBJ2-5 | TRBD1 | NA | TRBV20-1 | TGCAGTGCTAGTGGTTTTTACCGGGACAGGGGGCCGGAGACCCAGTACTTC | CSASGFYRDRGPETQYF
TRBJ1-6 | NA | NA | TRBV18 | TGTGCCAGCTCACCCGGCGTCGGCAGGGGAGGTTCACCCCTCCACTTT | CASSPGVGRGGSPLHF
TRBJ1-2 | NA | few | TRBV12-3/TRBV12-4 | TGTGCCAGCAGTCTCTGGGGGGGCCGAGGCTATGGCTACACCTTC | CASSLWGGRGYGYTF
TRBJ2-3 | TRBD1 | NA | TRBV25-1 | TGTGCCAGCGCCCTGGGACAGTCTAGCACAGATACGCAGTATTTT | CASALGQSSTDTQYF
TRBJ2-7 | NA | NA | TRBV5-5 | TGTGCCAGCAGCGCACCACAGGTCTCCTACGAGCAGTCCTTC | CASSAPQVSYEQSF
TRBJ2-2 | NA | NA | TRBV7-6 | TGTGCCAGCAGCTTAATGGCGGGGACTAACACCGGGGAGCTGTTTTTT | CASSLMAGTNTGELFF
TRBJ2-3 | TRBD2 | few | TRBV6-1 | TGTGCCAGCAGTGCGTCGACTAGCGGGGTCACAGATACGCAGTATTTT | CASSASTSGVTDTQYF
TRBJ2-6 | NA | few | TRBV4-2 | TGTGCCAGCAGCCAAGACGTGGGCTCTCTCTCTGGGGCCAACGTCCTGACTTTC | CASSQDVGSLSGANVLTF
TRBJ2-4 | NA | NA | TRBV15 | TGTGCCACCAGCAGAGATGGGGCAGGAGTTTACAAAAACATTCAGTACTTC | CATSRDGAGVYKNIQYF
TRBJ2-7 | TRBD1 | few | TRBV28 | TGTGCCAGCAGTTACACGGACAGGGGGCGGGGGGACTCCTACGAGCAGTACTTC | CASSYTDRGRGDSYEQYF
TRBJ2-3 | NA | few | TRBV9 | TGTGCCACCGCATTGGGCCCCACAGATACGCAGTATTTT | CATALGPTDTQYF
TRBJ1-6 | TRBD1 | NA | TRBV7-2 | TGTGCCAGCAGCTCCCTTATTCCGACAGGGGTAGACTCACTCCTCCACTTT | CASSSLIPTGVDSLLHF
TRBJ2-2 | TRBD1 | few | TRBV19 | TGTGCCAGTAGCAACCAGGGGGCACCCGGGGAGCTGTTTTTT | CASSNQGAPGELFF
TRBJ2-7 | NA | few | TRBV5-4 | TGTGCCAGCAGCGCCGGGACCAACTACGAGCAGTACTTC | CASSAGTNYEQYF
TRBJ1-1 | NA | few | TRBV11-3 | TGTGCCAGCAGTTCATCACAGGGACCGAACACTGAAGCTTTCTTT | CASSSSQGPNTEAFF
TRBJ1-4 | NA | few | TRBV15 | TGTGCCACCAGCAGTGGGGGTTTAGGAGGCGAAAAACTGTTTTTT | CATSSGGLGGEKLFF
TRBJ2-7 | NA | NA | TRBV29-1 | TGCAGCGGACAAGAGGGTTCCTACGAGCAGTACTTC | CSGQEGSYEQYF
TRBJ1-1 | NA | few | TRBV7-2 | TGTGCCAGCAGGCCCGATTTCTTGAACACTGAAGCTTTCTTT | CASRPDFLNTEAFF
TRBJ2-7 | NA | few | TRBV11-2 | TGTGCCAGCAGCAAAGGCGCGATTCGCTACGAGCAGTACTTC | CASSKGAIRYEQYF
TRBJ2-1 | NA | few | TRBV24-1 | TGTGCTACCAATAACGGGTACAATGAGCAGTTCTTC | CATNNGYNEQFF
TRBJ1-1 | TRBD1 | NA | TRBV27 | TGTGCCCGCACTCCAACAGGGGTTGGAACTGAAGCTTTCTTT | CARTPTGVGTEAFF
TRBJ2-7 | TRBD2 | once | TRBV7-6 | TGTGCTAGCATCAGAAAGGGGAGGGTTTCGCACGAGCAGTACTTC | CASIRKGRVSHEQYF
TRBJ2-6 | NA | few | TRBV20-1 | TGCGGATCAGGCCGGAGCTCTGGGGCCAACGTCCTGACTTTC | CGSGRSSGANVLTF
TRBJ2-5 | NA | few | TRBV28 | TGTGCCAGCAGTTTCCCCAGGGACCAAGAGACCCAGTACTTC | CASSFPRDQETQYF
TRBJ2-5 | NA | NA | TRBV5-1 | TGCGCCAGCAGCTTGGGGTCGTCGGGCCAAGAGACCCAGTACTTC | CASSLGSSGQETQYF
TRBJ1-1 | NA | NA | TRBV7-2 | TGTGCCAGCAGCTTAATGTTAGGGGCGGGAAACACTGAAGCTTTCTTT | CASSLMLGAGNTEAFF
TRBJ1-2 | TRBD1 | NA | TRBV5-1 | TGCGCCAGCAAAGACAGGGGAAGTACCTACTATGGCTACACCTTC | CASKDRGSTYYGYTF
TRBJ2-2 | NA | NA | TRBV19 | TGTGCCAGTAAGCTGGGGGGTCCCACCGGGGAGCTGTTTTTT | CASKLGGPTGELFF
TRBJ2-1 | TRBD2 | few | TRBV29-1 | TGCAGCGTTGGGAAGCGGGGGGGCTCGGATGAGCAGTTCTTC | CSVGKRGGSDEQFF
TRBJ1-6 | NA | few | TRBV7-2 | TGTGCCAGCAGCTTAGCTGTCAGAGGAAGTTCACCCCTCCACTTT | CASSLAVRGSSPLHF
TRBJ1-1 | NA | NA | TRBV20-1 | TGCAGTTCGAGAGATGGCAGGGACACTGAAGCTTTCTTT | CSSRDGRDTEAFF
TRBJ1-5 | TRBD1 | few | TRBV12-3/TRBV12-4 | TGTGCCAGCAGTTTCAAGGGGGCGGGCAATCAGCCCCAGCATTTT | CASSFKGAGNQPQHF
TRBJ2-5 | TRBD1 | NA | TRBV10-3 | TGTGCCATCAGTGAGTCGACAGGGGGCGTAGAGACCCAGTACTTC | CAISESTGGVETQYF
TRBJ2-1 | NA | many | TRBV7-6 | TGTGCCAGCAGCTTTGAAACAGGGCCTTACAATGAGCAGTTCTTC | CASSFETGPYNEQFF
TRBJ1-5 | NA | NA | TRBV2 | TGTGCCAGCAGTTCGGACGAGATATATCAGCCCCAGCATTTT | CASSSDEIYQPQHF
TRBJ2-1 | NA | NA | TRBV20-1 | TGCAGTGCTAGTTGGAGACCCGTCAATGAGCAGTTCTTC | CSASWRPVNEQFF
TRBJ2-3 | TRBD1 | NA | TRBV20-1 | TGCAGTGCTAGAGATAGCAGGGGGAACACAGATACGCAGTATTTT | CSARDSRGNTDTQYF
TRBJ1-5 | NA | NA | TRBV10-3 | TGTGCCATCAGGAATAAACAGAATCAGCCCCAGCATTTT | CAIRNKQNQPQHF
TRBJ2-7 | NA | few | TRBV20-1 | TGCAGTGCTAGGTTTTATGAGATGGGCTACGAGCAGTACTTC | CSARFYEMGYEQYF
TRBJ1-6 | TRBD1 | NA | TRBV27 | TGTGCCAGCAGTTTAGAAAGCGGCAGGGGGCCCTCCTTACCCCTCCACTTT | CASSLESGRGPSLPLHF
TRBJ2-2 | NA | NA | TRBV7-9 | TGTGCCAGCAGCTTAATTCGGGCGGGACAGTGGAACACCGGGGAGCTGTTTTTT | CASSLIRAGQWNTGELFF
TRBJ1-1 | NA | many | TRBV7-9 | TGTGCCAGCAGCCCTTGGGACCCTAACACTGAAGCTTTCTTT | CASSPWDPNTEAFF
TRBJ1-5 | NA | few | TRBV6-1 | TGTGCCAGCAGTGCTGCGGCCGGCCGGCCCCAGCATTTT | CASSAAAGRPQHF
TRBJ2-7 | NA | NA | TRBV20-1 | TGCAGTGCTAGAAGCACCGTATATGGTCGGAACGAGCAGTACTTC | CSARSTVYGRNEQYF
TRBJ2-2 | NA | NA | TRBV24-1 | TGTTCCACCATTGATTGGCAGAACACCGGGGAGCTGTTTTTT | CSTIDWQNTGELFF
TRBJ1-5 | NA | few | TRBV28 | TGTGCCAGCAGGCTAGCACAGGTGGTCAATCAGCCCCAGCATTTT | CASRLAQVVNQPQHF
TRBJ2-7 | NA | many | TRBV12-3/TRBV12-4 | TGTGCCAGCAGTTTTTCCCCCTACGAGCAGTACTTC | CASSFSPYEQYF
TRBJ2-1 | TRBD2 | many | TRBV7-2 | TGTGCCAGCAGTCCTAAGTGGGGACTAGGAGACAATGAGCAGTTCTTC | CASSPKWGLGDNEQFF